Below are 22 T cell receptor beta chains sequenced from a single sample in a study of regulatory T cells in long-lasting Graves disease. Regarding time point: newly diagnosed GD, antithyroid drugs for less than 3 months. Making the TCR library involved RNA that had been extracted from PBMCs. Researchers made TCR beta libraries by using iRepertoire HTBI primers and running Arm-PCR on CDR3 regions. A single record per CDR3 protein comes from TCRdb applying MiXCR to the multiplex PCR reads. The sample shows hundreds of thousands of distinct CDR3 sequences, approximately 15% of them seen only once. The data were also submitted as part of a second study, on T cells in Graves' hyperthyroidism and ophthalmopathy.

Material: peripheral blood mononuclear cells (PBMCs), obtained at new diagnosis, from a patient treated with antithyroid drugs. The receptors come from a woman in her 30s with Graves disease.

In this sample, this clonotype turned up many times. The V and J genes are TRBV28 and TRBJ2-1, with TRBD2 as a possible D gene (6 bases). The CDR3 totals 14 residues. Germline assignment: CDR1 MDHEN and CDR2 SYDVKM. V lost 6 bases to trimming and J lost 2 bases, with 11 bases between them. Here the CDR3 DNA reads TGTGCCAGCAGGACCGGGGGAGCCTACAATGAGCAGTTCTTC. Amino acid sequence: CASRTGGAYNEQFF.

This clonotype was found a few times. V usage is TRBV20-1 and J usage is TRBJ2-7; D call uncertain. Trimming took off 6 bases at V and 0 bases at J, with 6 bases between the two ends. Germline V gene lookup returns CDR1 DFQATT and CDR2 SNEGSKA (reference sequence). The CDR3 sequence is 11 residues long. The CDR3 DNA is TGCAGTGCCAGGAGCTCCTACGAGCAGTACTTC. Amino acids: CSARSSYEQYF.

The gene calls are TRBV9 and TRBJ1-4; no clear D gene. Germline V gene sequence: CDR1 SGDLS, CDR2 YYNGEE. V shed 7 bases and J shed 2 bases, with 12 bases lying between them. The CDR3 runs 14 residues. Here the CDR3 reads CASGAGSTNEKLFF. The DNA for the CDR3 is TGTGCCAGCGGTGCGGGTTCGACTAATGAAAAACTGTTTTTT.

At least ten counts were recorded for this clonotype. This rearrangement joins TRBV27 to TRBJ1-2; D is undetermined. Trimming stripped 6 bases from V and 0 bases from J, with 8 bases between. Germline V gives CDR1 MNHEY, CDR2 SMNVEV (reference sequence). The CDR3 is 13 amino acids. The CDR3 region is CASRPGTNYGYTF. DNA of the CDR3: TGTGCCAGCAGGCCCGGGACTAACTATGGCTACACCTTC.

This clonotype was seen repeatedly, ten times or more. CDR3 sequence (DNA): TGTGCCAGCAGTGAGGGGGCGGGAACTGAAGCTTTCTTT. Translated, it gives CASSEGAGTEAFF. The chain uses TRBV2 and TRBJ1-1; the D gene is possibly TRBD1 (6 bases). This CDR3 is 13 amino acids long. Germline CDR1 is SNHLY and CDR2 is FYNNEI. Trimming took 3 bases from V and 5 from J, leaving 10 bases between them.

This clonotype came up a few times. The V and J genes are TRBV19 and TRBJ2-7, with 10 bases matching TRBD2. CDR3 length equals 15 residues. Germline V gene sequence: CDR1 LNHDA, CDR2 SQIVND (reference sequence). Germline trimming cut 3 bases from V and 4 bases from J; bases unmatched to any gene: 6. The CDR3 is CASSIGTSVLYEQYF. In nucleotides, the CDR3 is TGTGCCAGTAGTATTGGGACTAGCGTCTTGTACGAGCAGTACTTC.

This clonotype appeared many times. This sequence joins TRBV28 and TRBJ2-7; tentatively, D is TRBD2 (5 bases). V was shortened by 8 bases and J by 3 bases, with 14 bases between the two germline ends. This CDR3 region has 13 residues. Per germline, CDR1 MDHEN and CDR2 SYDVKM. The CDR3 coding sequence is TGTGCCAGCGCCCGACTAAACCGCTACGAGCAGTACTTC. Its protein is CASARLNRYEQYF.

This clonotype was detected ten times or more. The CDR3 reads CASRGARPPQYF. The CDR3 bases are TGTGCCAGCAGGGGGGCTAGGCCCCCCCAGTACTTC. V is TRBV2 and J is TRBJ2-5; tentative D call: TRBD1 (6 bases). Germline V gene data show CDR1 as SNHLY and CDR2 as FYNNEI. The V end lost 6 bases, the J end lost 9 bases, and 14 bases lay between the germline ends. The CDR3 totals 12 residues.

This clonotype showed up just a few times. The rearrangement joins TRBV2 to TRBJ2-7; 7 positions agree with TRBD1. The junction had 6 bases not matched to a gene; V was cut back by 10 bases and J by 3 bases. Germline CDR1 SNHLY, CDR2 FYNNEI. This CDR3 is 12 amino acids long. This chain's CDR3 is CAITGTDYEQYF. In DNA, the CDR3 is TGTGCCATAACCGGGACAGACTACGAGCAGTACTTC. The whole variable domain, filled in from reference TRBV2 and TRBJ2-7, reads EPEVTQTPSHQVTQMGQEVILRCVPISNHLYFYWYRQILGQKVEFLVSFYNNEISEKSEIFDDQFSVERPDGSNFTLKIRSTKLEDSAMYFCAITGTDYEQYFGPGTRLTVT.

The chain carries TRBV3-1 and TRBJ2-2; 8 positions match TRBD1. Germline assignment: CDR1 LGHDT and CDR2 YNNKEL (reference sequence). This CDR3 has 13 residues. The J segment lost 8 bases and the V segment lost 4 bases, leaving 3 bases of the junction unmatched. CDR3 residues: CASSLGQGGELFF. The CDR3 coding sequence is TGTGCCAGCAGCCTAGGACAGGGAGGGGAGCTGTTTTTT.

The chain is built from TRBV28 and TRBJ2-1, with no clear D. The V gene lost 7 bases and the J gene lost 3 bases, with 10 bases spanning the gap. Per germline, CDR1 MDHEN and CDR2 SYDVKM. The CDR3 extends over 13 amino acids. The CDR3 DNA is TGTGCCAGCAAGCAGAGGAACTACAATGAGCAGTTCTTC. Residues: CASKQRNYNEQFF.

This clonotype appeared many times. This chain uses TRBV7-8 with TRBJ1-4; D unclear. The CDR3 runs to 12 residues. Germline assignment: CDR1 SGHVS and CDR2 FQNEAQ. V lost 8 bases, J lost 8 bases, and 12 bases lay in between. CDR3 bases: TGTGCCAGCGGGCAGTCGCAAGAAAAACTGTTTTTT. Its protein product is CASGQSQEKLFF.

This clonotype was seen many times. This sequence joins TRBV28 and TRBJ2-1; D remains ambiguous. CDR1 is MDHEN, CDR2 SYDVKM, per germline. The CDR3 loop spans 13 amino acids. V gave up 2 bases and J gave up 5 bases, with 7 bases separating them. The DNA for the CDR3 is TGTGCCAGCAGTTTAAGGCCACACAATGAGCAGTTCTTC. Its protein product is CASSLRPHNEQFF.

This clonotype was picked up many times. The chain's CDR3 is CSVLLGRQGALRYNEQFF. DNA of the CDR3: TGCAGCGTCCTGTTGGGGAGACAGGGGGCACTCCGGTACAATGAGCAGTTCTTC. J is TRBJ2-1 and V is TRBV29-1; 10 nucleotides agree with TRBD1. This CDR3 comprises 18 residues. CDR1 is SQVTM and CDR2 is ANQGSEA in the germline V gene. Trimming cost V 6 bases and J 4 bases; bases outside gene matches: 18.

The rearrangement links TRBV6-2 or TRBV6-3 to TRBJ2-5; weak D call: TRBD1 (5 bases). With 11 bases removed from V and 2 bases from J, the gap between germline ends came to 15 bases. CDR3 length: 13 residues. From germline, CDR1 is MNHEY and CDR2 SVGEGT. The CDR3 here is CAGRQTIQETQYF. The CDR3 DNA sequence: TGTGCCGGACGACAGACGATACAAGAGACCCAGTACTTC.

This clonotype has a handful of counts. CDR3: CASSPTDYTGELFF. The DNA for the CDR3 is TGTGCCAGCTCACCGACAGACTACACCGGGGAGCTGTTTTTT. The chain couples TRBV18 to TRBJ2-2, with a possible D match to TRBD1 (5 bases). The CDR3 runs 14 residues. Germline assignment: CDR1 KGHSH and CDR2 LQKENI. V dropped 3 bases and J dropped 3 bases, with 8 bases sitting between them.

This chain connects TRBV7-9 to TRBJ2-2; D tentatively fits TRBD1 or TRBD2 (5 bases each). CDR3 length: 13 amino acids. V dropped 2 bases and J dropped 10 bases, with 11 bases sitting between them. CDR1 is SEHNR, CDR2 FQNEAQ, per germline (reference sequence). The CDR3: CASSLRGVLELFF. CDR3 DNA: TGTGCCAGCAGCTTAAGAGGGGTCTTGGAGCTGTTTTTT.

The sample holds many counts of this clonotype. The gene calls are TRBV28 and TRBJ2-7, with D maybe TRBD2 (6 bases). The CDR3 runs to 16 residues. The germline CDR1 and CDR2 sequences are MDHEN and SYDVKM. V lost 3 bases and J lost 3, with 18 bases in between. For the CDR3, the DNA is TGTGCCAGCAGTTTCCTCGCGGGACGTGTGAACTACGAGCAGTACTTC. As protein: CASSFLAGRVNYEQYF. Based on the CDR3 plus reference TRBV28 and TRBJ2-7, the full variable domain is DVKVTQSSRYLVKRTGEKVFLECVQDMDHENMFWYRQDPGLGLRLIYFSYDVKMKEKGDIPEGYSVSREKKERFSLILESASTNQTSMYLCASSFLAGRVNYEQYFGPGTRLTVT.

This clonotype was detected many times. This sequence joins TRBV7-9 and TRBJ2-7; unclear D gene. The CDR3 runs 12 residues. Between the trimmed V and J ends, which lost 0 bases and 3 bases, there was a span of 3 bases. Germline V CDR1 and CDR2: SEHNR, FQNEAQ (reference sequence). For the CDR3, the DNA is TGTGCCAGCAGCTTAGCCAACTACGAGCAGTACTTC. Its translation: CASSLANYEQYF. Looking up the rest from reference TRBV7-9 and TRBJ2-7 gives the full variable domain: DTGVSQNPRHKITKRGQNVTFRCDPISEHNRLYWYRQTLGQGPEFLTYFQNEAQLEKSRLLSDRFSAERPKGSFSTLEIQRTEQGDSAMYLCASSLANYEQYFGPGTRLTVT.

This clonotype was observed a few times. The chain has TRBV9 and TRBJ2-1; D may match TRBD1 or TRBD2 (5 bases each). V lost 0 bases, J lost 5 bases, and 15 bases lay in between. There are 16 residues in the CDR3. CDR1 and CDR2 from the germline V gene are SGDLS and YYNGEE. The CDR3 region has the DNA TGTGCCAGCAGCGTAGTCGGGGCGGCCCCTGACAATGAGCAGTTCTTC. Translating it yields CASSVVGAAPDNEQFF. Full variable domain (outside the CDR3, taken from reference TRBV9 and TRBJ2-1): DSGVTQTPKHLITATGQRVTLRCSPRSGDLSVYWYQQSLDQGLQFLIQYYNGEERAKGNILERFSAQQFPDLHSELNLSSLELGDSALYFCASSVVGAAPDNEQFFGPGTRLTVL.

This clonotype was observed a few times. The J gene is TRBJ1-5, the V gene TRBV28; possible D gene TRBD1, 5 bases. Trimming shortened V by 6 bases and J by 5 bases, and 14 bases separated the two germline ends. Germline CDR1 and CDR2: MDHEN and SYDVKM. This CDR3 has 14 residues. The CDR3 reads CASSDRQTDQPQHF. The DNA of the CDR3 is TGTGCCAGCAGCGATAGACAGACAGATCAGCCCCAGCATTTT. Supplemented by reference TRBV28 and TRBJ1-5, the full variable domain reads DVKVTQSSRYLVKRTGEKVFLECVQDMDHENMFWYRQDPGLGLRLIYFSYDVKMKEKGDIPEGYSVSREKKERFSLILESASTNQTSMYLCASSDRQTDQPQHFGDGTRLSIL.

This clonotype appeared a few times. The rearrangement joins TRBV28 to TRBJ2-2, with TRBD2 as a possible D gene (6 bases). This CDR3 region has 14 residues. CDR1 and CDR2 from the germline V gene are MDHEN and SYDVKM. V was shortened by 6 bases and J by 6 bases, with 14 bases between the two germline ends. The CDR3 loop is CASSHITGAGELFF. The DNA of the CDR3 is TGTGCCAGCAGCCATATTACGGGGGCCGGGGAGCTGTTTTTT.